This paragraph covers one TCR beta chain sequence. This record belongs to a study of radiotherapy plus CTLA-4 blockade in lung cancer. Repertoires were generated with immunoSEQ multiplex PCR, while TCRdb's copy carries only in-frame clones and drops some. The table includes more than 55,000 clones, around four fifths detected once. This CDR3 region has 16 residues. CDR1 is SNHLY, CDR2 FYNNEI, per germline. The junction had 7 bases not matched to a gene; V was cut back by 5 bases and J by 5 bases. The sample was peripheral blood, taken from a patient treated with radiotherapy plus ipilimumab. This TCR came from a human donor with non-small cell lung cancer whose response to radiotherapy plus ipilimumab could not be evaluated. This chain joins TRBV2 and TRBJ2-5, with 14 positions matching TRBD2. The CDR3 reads CASSSIRTSGRETQYF. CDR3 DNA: TGTGCCAGCAGTTCAATAAGGACTAGCGGGAGGGAGACCCAGTACTTC.